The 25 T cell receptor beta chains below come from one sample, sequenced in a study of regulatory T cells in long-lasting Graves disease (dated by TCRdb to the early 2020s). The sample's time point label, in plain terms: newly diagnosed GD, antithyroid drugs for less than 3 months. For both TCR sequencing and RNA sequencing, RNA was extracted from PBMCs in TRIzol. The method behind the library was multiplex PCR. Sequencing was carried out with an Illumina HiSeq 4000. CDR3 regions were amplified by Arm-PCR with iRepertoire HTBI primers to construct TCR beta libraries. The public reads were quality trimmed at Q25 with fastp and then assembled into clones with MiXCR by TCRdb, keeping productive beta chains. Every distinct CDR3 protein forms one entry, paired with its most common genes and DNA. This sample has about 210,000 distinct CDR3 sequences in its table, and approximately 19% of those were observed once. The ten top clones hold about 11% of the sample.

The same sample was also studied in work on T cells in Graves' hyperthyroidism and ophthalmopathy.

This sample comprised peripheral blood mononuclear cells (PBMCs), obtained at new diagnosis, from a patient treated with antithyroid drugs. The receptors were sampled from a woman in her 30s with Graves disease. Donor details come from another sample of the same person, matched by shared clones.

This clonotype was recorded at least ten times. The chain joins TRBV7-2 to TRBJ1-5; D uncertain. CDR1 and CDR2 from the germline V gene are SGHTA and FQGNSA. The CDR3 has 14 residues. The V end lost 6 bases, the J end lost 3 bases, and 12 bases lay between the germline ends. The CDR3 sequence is CASSFEGFNQPQHF. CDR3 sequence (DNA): TGTGCCAGCAGTTTTGAGGGCTTCAATCAGCCCCAGCATTTT.

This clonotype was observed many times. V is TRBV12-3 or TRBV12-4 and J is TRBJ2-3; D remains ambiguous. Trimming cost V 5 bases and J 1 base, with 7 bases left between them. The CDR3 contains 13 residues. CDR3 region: CASSVGRTDTQYF. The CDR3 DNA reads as TGTGCCAGCAGTGTAGGACGCACAGATACGCAGTATTTT.

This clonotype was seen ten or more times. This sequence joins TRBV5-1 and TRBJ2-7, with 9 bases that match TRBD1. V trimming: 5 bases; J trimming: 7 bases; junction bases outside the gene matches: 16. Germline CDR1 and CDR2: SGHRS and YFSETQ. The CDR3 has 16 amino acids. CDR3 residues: CASSNAPGQGVLEQYF. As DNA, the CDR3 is TGCGCCAGCAGTAACGCTCCGGGACAGGGCGTACTTGAGCAGTACTTC.

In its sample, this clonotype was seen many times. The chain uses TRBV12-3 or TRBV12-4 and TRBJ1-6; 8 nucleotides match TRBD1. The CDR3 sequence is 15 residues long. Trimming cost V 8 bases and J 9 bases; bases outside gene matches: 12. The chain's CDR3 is CASLRTGSSGSPLHF. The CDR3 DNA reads TGTGCCAGCTTGCGGACAGGGTCGTCGGGTTCACCCCTCCACTTT.

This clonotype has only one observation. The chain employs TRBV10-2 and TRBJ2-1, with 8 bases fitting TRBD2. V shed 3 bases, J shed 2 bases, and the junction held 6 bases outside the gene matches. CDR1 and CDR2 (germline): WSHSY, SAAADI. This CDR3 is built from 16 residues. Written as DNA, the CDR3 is TGCGCCAGCAGTGATCCGACTAGCGCCCCCTACAATGAGCAGTTCTTC. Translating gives CASSDPTSAPYNEQFF.

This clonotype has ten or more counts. The CDR3 DNA reads as TGTGCCAGCAGCTCCGTTGGACAGAGGACCTACGAGCAGTACTTC. Protein: CASSSVGQRTYEQYF. The chain recombines TRBV11-2 with TRBJ2-7, with D perhaps TRBD1 (6 bases). V was pared by 4 bases and J by 2 bases, with 15 bases between. Per the germline V gene, CDR1 is SGHAT and CDR2 is FQNNGV. This CDR3 is 15 amino acids long.

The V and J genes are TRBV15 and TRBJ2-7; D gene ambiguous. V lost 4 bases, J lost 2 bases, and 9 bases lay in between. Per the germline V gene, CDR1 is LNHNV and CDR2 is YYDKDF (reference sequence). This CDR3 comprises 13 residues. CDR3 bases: TGTGCCACCAGCAAGGTGTTGGCCTACGAGCAGTACTTC. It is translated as CATSKVLAYEQYF.

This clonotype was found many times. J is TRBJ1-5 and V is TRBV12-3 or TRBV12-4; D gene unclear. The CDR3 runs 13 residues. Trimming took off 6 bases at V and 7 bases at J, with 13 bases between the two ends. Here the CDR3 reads CASRRVGEQPQHF. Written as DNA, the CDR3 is TGTGCCAGCAGAAGGGTCGGGGAGCAGCCCCAGCATTTT.

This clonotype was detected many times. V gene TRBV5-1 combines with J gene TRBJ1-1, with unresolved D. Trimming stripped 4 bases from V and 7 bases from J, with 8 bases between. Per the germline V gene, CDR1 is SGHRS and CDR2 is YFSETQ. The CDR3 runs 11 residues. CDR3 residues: CASSATGEAFF. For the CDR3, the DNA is TGCGCCAGCAGCGCGACGGGTGAAGCTTTCTTT.

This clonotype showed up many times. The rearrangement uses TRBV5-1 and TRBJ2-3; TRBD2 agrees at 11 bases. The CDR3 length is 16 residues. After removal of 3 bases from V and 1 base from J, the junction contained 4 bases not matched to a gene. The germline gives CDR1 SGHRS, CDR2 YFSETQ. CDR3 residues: CASSSQTSGGTDTQYF. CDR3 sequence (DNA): TGCGCCAGCAGCTCTCAGACTAGCGGGGGCACAGATACGCAGTATTTT.

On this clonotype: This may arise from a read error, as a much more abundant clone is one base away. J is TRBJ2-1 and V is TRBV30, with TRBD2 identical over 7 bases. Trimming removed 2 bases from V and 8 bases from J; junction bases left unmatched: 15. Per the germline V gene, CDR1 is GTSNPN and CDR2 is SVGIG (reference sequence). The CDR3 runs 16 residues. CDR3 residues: CAWSSGAHLLVDEQFF. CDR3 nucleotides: TGTGCCTGGAGTAGCGGGGCCCACCTGCTGGTCGATGAGCAGTTCTTC.

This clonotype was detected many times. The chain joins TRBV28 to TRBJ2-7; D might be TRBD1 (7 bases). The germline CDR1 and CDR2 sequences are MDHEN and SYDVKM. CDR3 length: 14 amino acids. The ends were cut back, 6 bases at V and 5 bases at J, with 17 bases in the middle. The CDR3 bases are TGTGCCAGCAGCCGACTAGTAGGGGGCAACGAGCAGTACTTC. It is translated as CASSRLVGGNEQYF.

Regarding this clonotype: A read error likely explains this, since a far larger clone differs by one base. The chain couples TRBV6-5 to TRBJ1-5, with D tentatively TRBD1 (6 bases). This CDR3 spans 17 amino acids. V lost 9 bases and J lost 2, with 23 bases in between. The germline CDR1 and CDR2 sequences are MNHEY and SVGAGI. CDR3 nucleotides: TGTGCCAGAAGGGAGCCCCGGGTAGGGGGTGGCAATCAGCCCCAGCATTTT. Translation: CARREPRVGGGNQPQHF.

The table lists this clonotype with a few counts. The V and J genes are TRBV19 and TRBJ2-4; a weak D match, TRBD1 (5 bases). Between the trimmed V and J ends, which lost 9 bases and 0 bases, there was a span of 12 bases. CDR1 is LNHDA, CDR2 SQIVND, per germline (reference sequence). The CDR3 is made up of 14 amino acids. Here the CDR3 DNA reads TGTGCCAGATTCGCAGGGCTAGCCAAAAACATTCAGTACTTC. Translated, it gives CARFAGLAKNIQYF.

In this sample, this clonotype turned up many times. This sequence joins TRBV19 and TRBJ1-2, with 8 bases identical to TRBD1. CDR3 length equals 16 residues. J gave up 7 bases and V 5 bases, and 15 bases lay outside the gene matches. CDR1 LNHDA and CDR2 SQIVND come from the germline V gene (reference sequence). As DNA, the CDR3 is TGTGCCAGTAGTCTCTCTGCGACAGGGGAAGTCCTTGGCTACACCTTC. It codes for CASSLSATGEVLGYTF.

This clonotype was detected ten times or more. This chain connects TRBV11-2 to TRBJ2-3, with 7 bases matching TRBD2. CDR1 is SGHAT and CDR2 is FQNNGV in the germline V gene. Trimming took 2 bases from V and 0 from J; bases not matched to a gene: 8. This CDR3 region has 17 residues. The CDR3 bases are TGTGCCAGCAGCTTATTGGCCGGAGCGGGGAGCACAGATACGCAGTATTTT. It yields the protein CASSLLAGAGSTDTQYF.

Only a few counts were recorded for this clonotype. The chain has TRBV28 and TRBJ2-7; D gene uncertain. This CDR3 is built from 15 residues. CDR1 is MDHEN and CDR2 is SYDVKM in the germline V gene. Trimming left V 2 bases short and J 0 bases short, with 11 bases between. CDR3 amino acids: CASSLGRLASYEQYF. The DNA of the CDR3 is TGTGCCAGCAGTTTAGGGCGACTCGCCTCCTACGAGCAGTACTTC.

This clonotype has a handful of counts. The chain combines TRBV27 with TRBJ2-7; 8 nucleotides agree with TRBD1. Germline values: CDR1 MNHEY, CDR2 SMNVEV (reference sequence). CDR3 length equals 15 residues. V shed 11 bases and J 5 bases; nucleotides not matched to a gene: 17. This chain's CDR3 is CAGLQNRGKYHEQYF. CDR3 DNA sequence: TGTGCCGGCCTTCAAAACAGGGGGAAATACCACGAGCAGTACTTC.

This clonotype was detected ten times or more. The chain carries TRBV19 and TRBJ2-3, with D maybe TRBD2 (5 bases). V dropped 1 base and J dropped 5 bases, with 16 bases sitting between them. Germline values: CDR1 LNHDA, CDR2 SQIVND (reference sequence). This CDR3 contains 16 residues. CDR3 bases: TGTGCCAGTAGTATAGGGAGGCGAGGGTATGGAGATACGCAGTATTTT. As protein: CASSIGRRGYGDTQYF.

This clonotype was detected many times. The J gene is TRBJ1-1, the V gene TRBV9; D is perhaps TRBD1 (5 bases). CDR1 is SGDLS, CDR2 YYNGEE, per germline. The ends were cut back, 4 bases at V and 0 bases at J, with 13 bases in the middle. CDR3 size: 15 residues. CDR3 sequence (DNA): TGTGCCAGCAGCCCCTTGGCAGGGATGAACACTGAAGCTTTCTTT. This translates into CASSPLAGMNTEAFF.

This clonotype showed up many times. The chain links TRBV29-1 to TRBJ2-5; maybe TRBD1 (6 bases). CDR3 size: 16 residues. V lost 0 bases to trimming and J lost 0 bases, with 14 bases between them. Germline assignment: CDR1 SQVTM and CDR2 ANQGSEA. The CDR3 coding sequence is TGCAGCGTTGAAGATCGCCTGTGGACAGACCAAGAGACCCAGTACTTC. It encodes CSVEDRLWTDQETQYF.

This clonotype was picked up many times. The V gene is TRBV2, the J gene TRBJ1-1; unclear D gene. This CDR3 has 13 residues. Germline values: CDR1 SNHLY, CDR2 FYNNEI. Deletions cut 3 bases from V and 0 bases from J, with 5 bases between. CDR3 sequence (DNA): TGTGCCAGCAGTGACATCATGAACACTGAAGCTTTCTTT. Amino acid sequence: CASSDIMNTEAFF. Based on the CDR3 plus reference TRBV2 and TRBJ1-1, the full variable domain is EPEVTQTPSHQVTQMGQEVILRCVPISNHLYFYWYRQILGQKVEFLVSFYNNEISEKSEIFDDQFSVERPDGSNFTLKIRSTKLEDSAMYFCASSDIMNTEAFFGQGTRLTVV.

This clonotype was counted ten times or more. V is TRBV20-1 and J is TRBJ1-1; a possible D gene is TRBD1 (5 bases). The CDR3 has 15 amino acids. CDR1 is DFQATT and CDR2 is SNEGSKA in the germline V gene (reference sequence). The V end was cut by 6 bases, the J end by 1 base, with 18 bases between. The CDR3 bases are TGCAGTGCCCAGATTCGGGACGGCCGGAACACTGAAGCTTTCTTT. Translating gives CSAQIRDGRNTEAFF.

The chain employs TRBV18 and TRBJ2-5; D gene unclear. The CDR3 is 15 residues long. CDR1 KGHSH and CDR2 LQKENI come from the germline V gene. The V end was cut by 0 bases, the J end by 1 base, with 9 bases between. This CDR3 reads CASSPPWAVQETQYF. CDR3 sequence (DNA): TGTGCCAGCTCACCACCGTGGGCAGTCCAAGAGACCCAGTACTTC. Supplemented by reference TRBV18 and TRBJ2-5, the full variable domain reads NAGVMQNPRHLVRRRGQEARLRCSPMKGHSHVYWYRQLPEEGLKFMVYLQKENIIDESGMPKERFSAEFPKEGPSILRIQQVVRGDSAAYFCASSPPWAVQETQYFGPGTRLLVL.

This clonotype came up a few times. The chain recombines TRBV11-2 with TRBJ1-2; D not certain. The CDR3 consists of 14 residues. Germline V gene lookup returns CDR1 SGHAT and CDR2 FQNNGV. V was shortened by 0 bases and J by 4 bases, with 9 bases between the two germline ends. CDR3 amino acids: CASSLDRGSYGYTF. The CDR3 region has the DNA TGTGCCAGCAGCTTAGATCGGGGAAGCTATGGCTACACCTTC.